A single sample gave rise to the 13 T cell receptor beta chains below, sequenced in a study of cytomegalovirus exposure and HLA in healthy donors. PCR used 60 Vbeta primers and 13 Jbeta primers. Generated by immunoSEQ multiplex PCR, the TCRdb table keeps only in-frame clones and is missing some. This table holds some 48,000 clones, 60% to 85% found once. The specimen sequenced was PBMCs. The receptor set was obtained from a man aged 25-40 years in good health and CMV-seropositive.

The V gene is TRBV27, the J gene TRBJ1-6; 8 nucleotides align to TRBD1. Germline V CDR1 and CDR2: MNHEY, SMNVEV (reference sequence). The CDR3 has 16 residues. V lost 4 bases and J lost 4; bases outside the gene matches: 6. The CDR3, as DNA: TGTGCCAGCAGTTCGCCCGGACAGGGTTATAATTCACCCCTCCACTTT. As protein: CASSSPGQGYNSPLHF.

This chain uses TRBV11-2 with TRBJ1-4; D possibly corresponds to TRBD1 (5 bases). Looked up from germline, CDR1 is SGHAT and CDR2 is FQNNGV. The CDR3 has 13 residues. V was pared by 5 bases and J by 8 bases, with 12 bases between. The CDR3 nucleotides are TGTGCCAGCAGCAAACGACAGACGGAAAAACTGTTTTTT. Translating gives CASSKRQTEKLFF. The full variable domain, in which reference TRBV11-2 and TRBJ1-4 provide the parts outside the CDR3, is EAGVAQSPRYKIIEKRQSVAFWCNPISGHATLYWYQQILGQGPKLLIQFQNNGVVDDSQLPKDRFSAERLKGVDSTLKIQPAKLEDSAVYLCASSKRQTEKLFFGSGTQLSVL.

The rearrangement joins TRBV10-3 to TRBJ1-5; D gene ambiguous. CDR3 size: 16 residues. Germline V gene lookup returns CDR1 ENHRY and CDR2 SYGVKD. V was shortened by 5 bases and J by 1 base, with 15 bases between the two germline ends. This chain's CDR3 is CAISPTGYLSNQPQHF. For the CDR3, the DNA is TGTGCCATCAGTCCGACTGGGTATTTAAGCAATCAGCCCCAGCATTTT.

This clone came up a few times. J is TRBJ1-5 and V is TRBV5-8, with 7 bases identical to TRBD1. V shed 4 bases, J shed 0 bases, and the junction held 4 bases outside the gene matches. Germline V gene sequence: CDR1 SGHTS, CDR2 YDEGEE. The CDR3 is 15 residues long. The CDR3: CASSRGQYSNQPQHF. CDR3 in DNA: TGTGCCAGCAGCCGGGGACAGTATAGCAATCAGCCCCAGCATTTT.

DNA of the CDR3: TGTGCCAGCAGCTCAAATGGCCGGGAGCTGTTTTTT. Encoded protein: CASSSNGRELFF. The chain combines TRBV7-9 with TRBJ2-2; no definite D call. V lost 4 bases and J lost 9, with 9 bases in between. Germline values: CDR1 SEHNR, CDR2 FQNEAQ (reference sequence). The CDR3 has 12 residues.

This sequence joins TRBV5-1 and TRBJ1-2, with D perhaps TRBD1 (5 bases). The CDR3 sequence is 14 residues long. Trimming cost V 5 bases and J 7 bases, with 18 bases left between them. Per germline, CDR1 SGHRS and CDR2 YFSETQ. The CDR3 spells CASRGGLMLGGYTF. The DNA for the CDR3 is TGCGCCAGCAGGGGGGGACTTATGTTAGGTGGCTACACCTTC.

The gene calls are TRBV5-1 and TRBJ1-2, with 9 bases fitting TRBD1. V trimming: 2 bases; J trimming: 4 bases; junction bases outside the gene matches: 12. The CDR3 covers 17 residues. CDR1 and CDR2 from the germline V gene are SGHRS and YFSETQ. CDR3 residues: CASSFLGTGSDGYGYTF. CDR3 DNA: TGCGCCAGCAGCTTCCTGGGGACAGGGTCCGACGGCTATGGCTACACCTTC.

This chain joins TRBV9 and TRBJ1-4; 7 nucleotides agree with TRBD1. CDR3 length: 14 residues. The V gene end was trimmed by 3 bases and the J gene end by 2 bases; junction bases not matched to a gene: 1. Looked up from germline, CDR1 is SGDLS and CDR2 is YYNGEE. CDR3 residues: CASSGGQTNEKLFF. CDR3 in DNA: TGTGCCAGCAGCGGGGGACAGACTAATGAAAAACTGTTTTTT.

The chain joins TRBV19 to TRBJ1-1; 7 bases map to TRBD1. There are 14 residues in the CDR3. Germline CDR1 reads LNHDA; CDR2 reads SQIVND (reference sequence). With V trimmed by 5 bases and J by 2 bases, 5 bases remained unmatched. CDR3 coding DNA: TGTGCCAGTAGTGCTGGACAGGTTAACACTGAAGCTTTCTTT. It is translated as CASSAGQVNTEAFF. The whole variable domain, remainder taken from reference TRBV19 and TRBJ1-1, is DGGITQSPKYLFRKEGQNVTLSCEQNLNHDAMYWYRQDPGQGLRLIYYSQIVNDFQKGDIAEGYSVSREKKESFPLTVTSAQKNPTAFYLCASSAGQVNTEAFFGQGTRLTVV.

The chain couples TRBV7-6 to TRBJ1-5; TRBD1 matches at 7 bases. CDR3 size: 17 residues. Trimming cost V 1 base and J 6 bases; bases outside gene matches: 12. Germline V gene lookup returns CDR1 SGHVS and CDR2 FNYEAQ. CDR3 sequence (DNA): TGTGCCAGCAGCTTAGAGGGGGCTTTGGCGGGGGGTCAGCCCCAGCATTTT. Protein product: CASSLEGALAGGQPQHF.

The chain links TRBV5-6 to TRBJ2-5; no firm D call. This CDR3 contains 11 residues. The germline V and J ends were trimmed by 4 bases and 8 bases, with 9 bases remaining between them. In germline, CDR1 is SGHDT, CDR2 YYEEEE. CDR3 protein: CASSRERTQYF. CDR3 DNA sequence: TGTGCCAGCAGCCGTGAGAGAACCCAGTACTTC. The full variable domain, in which reference TRBV5-6 and TRBJ2-5 provide the parts outside the CDR3, is DAGVTQSPTHLIKTRGQQVTLRCSPKSGHDTVSWYQQALGQGPQFIFQYYEEEERQRGNFPDRFSGHQFPNYSSELNVNALLLGDSALYLCASSRERTQYFGPGTRLLVL.

The J gene is TRBJ1-5, the V gene TRBV2; 7 nucleotides match TRBD1. V lost 6 bases and J lost 0; bases outside the gene matches: 11. From germline, CDR1 is SNHLY and CDR2 FYNNEI. The CDR3 is 17 residues long. CDR3 bases: TGTGCCAGCAGAGACAGGGCAATCGCTAGTAGCAATCAGCCCCAGCATTTT. It is translated as CASRDRAIASSNQPQHF.

This chain uses TRBV4-1 with TRBJ1-4; D is uncertain. Trimming removed 0 bases from V and 0 bases from J, with 17 bases in between. Germline CDR1 and CDR2: MGHRA and YSYEKL. CDR3 length: 19 amino acids. The CDR3 loop reads CASSQEWPKVAATNEKLFF. The CDR3 DNA sequence: TGCGCCAGCAGCCAAGAGTGGCCAAAAGTTGCTGCAACTAATGAAAAACTGTTTTTT.